Sequencing of this T cell receptor (beta chain) was carried out in a study of blood T cell repertoires in COVID-19 (dated by TCRdb to the early 2020s). About the investigation overall: Collaborator samples came from the United States, Italy and Spain and covered acute and convalescent phases of COVID-19. The material from the prospective study consisted of cDNA or gDNA derived from T cells, B-cell-depleted T cells, or PBMCs. Deeply sampled blood TCRbeta repertoires from subjects exposed to, actively infected with, or recovered from COVID-19 were included in the dataset. The repertoires were made available in a free public database intended to serve as a resource for research on the immune response to SARS-CoV-2. The samples were drawn from two sources: the first 160 participants of the ongoing ImmuneRACE study, and 950 to 1,500 subjects contributed by 6 global collaborators. Nearly every sample came with metadata listing a de-identified subject ID, COVID-19 status, age in years and sex. Where available, HLA class I and class II types were taken from metadata supplied by the sample provider and were not determined by assay-based typing.

Whole blood was collected in K2EDTA tubes by collaborating institutions according to the institutions' own protocols. For TCRbeta analysis, collaborators shipped samples in one of three forms: frozen whole blood, isolated PBMCs, or DNA extracted from either of those sample types. The investigation overall reported the following: The amount of clinical and demographic metadata varied by source and participant and was provided uncurated.

TCRbeta CDR3 regions were amplified from genomic DNA by means of the immunoSEQ Assay, a bias-controlled multiplex PCR. The original pipeline was this. Within the assay, amplification of reference gene primers was used to estimate how many nucleated cells each sample contained. To quantify the absolute abundance of each unique TCRbeta CDR3 rearrangement, sequence reads were collapsed and filtered. For each sample, productive Simpson clonality was calculated by taking the square root of Simpson's diversity index across productive rearrangements. Sourced from immuneACCESS, this table was stored by TCRdb with only in-frame sequences that have V and J called. A share of the clones is absent; for the studies checked, an unresolved V gene accounts for under half, and the remainder has no known explanation. That table is the source of V, J and clone size, and D and trimming were worked out from the DNA. This sample gives 130,000 or so clones in total; 85% to 90% of them show up just once. Approximately 2.3% of the sample rests with the top ten.

To note about this clone: It has no known antigen specificity. No base-level quality is on record; no much larger clone is a single base apart.

The material sequenced was peripheral blood. This receptor was identified in a woman aged 45-65 years with acute or convalescent COVID-19.

The DNA sequence reads TGTGCCAGCAGACTGTTACAGGGGGCGGTCGAGCAGTACTTC. Its translation is CASRLLQGAVEQYF. Rearrangement joined TRBV7-2 to TRBJ2-7; TRBD1 fits 9 bases in the junction. V is cut back by 6 bases and J by 6 bases, with 9 bases in the junction unmatched. CDR1 is given as SGHTA and CDR2 as FQGNSA, both from the germline V gene. The CDR3 runs 14 amino acids, cysteine and phenylalanine included. Here the CDR3 DNA is all that survives: 42 bases in frame from base 1.